The clone carrying this TCR beta chain was seen more than once but under ten times. No antigen is known for it. Clones were sequenced by immunoSEQ multiplex PCR, and TCRdb holds only the in-frame ones, with some missing. This table holds more than 70,000 clones, over 70% found once. This entry comes from a study of T cell responses to AZD1222 COVID-19 vaccine. About the research overall: Second-dose schedules of about 4 or about 12 weeks were combined. Regarding the study as a whole: Donor demographics were predominantly white British with a female majority; clonal diversity may be underestimated. The study identified only a handful of AZD1222 recipients as seropositive at baseline.

Between the trimmed V and J ends, which lost 2 bases and 8 bases, there was a span of 12 bases. This CDR3 has 14 residues. Per the germline V gene, CDR1 is MNHNS and CDR2 is SASEGT. The chain is built from TRBV6-1 and TRBJ1-4; D is unclear. The specimen was peripheral blood, collected on day 0 of AZD1222 vaccination. This clonotype was obtained from an adult in good health. The CDR3: CASSESGRGEKLFF. The CDR3 DNA follows: TGTGCCAGCAGTGAATCGGGGAGAGGGGAAAAACTGTTTTTT.